Listed here are 13 T cell receptor beta chains from one sample, sequenced in a study of PD-L1 blockade in urothelial cancer. Time point denoted: pretreatment peripheral blood. The table came from immunoSEQ multiplex PCR; TCRdb's copy has only in-frame clones and leaves some out. The sample holds tens of thousands of clones, approximately 80% seen once. Sequencing used PBMCs, obtained around atezolizumab (anti-PD-L1) treatment. The receptor source for this set is a man in his 70s with urothelial cancer.

The CDR3 DNA sequence: TGTGCCAGCAGCTTGACAGCCCTTTCAGGTGGAAACACTGGAAACACCATATATTTT. This sequence encodes CASSLTALSGGNTGNTIYF. The chain combines TRBV7-3 with TRBJ1-3; D is perhaps TRBD1 (5 bases). This CDR3 has 19 residues. In germline, CDR1 is SGHTA, CDR2 FQGTGA. Trimming left V 3 bases short and J 2 bases short, with 23 bases between.

The table lists this clone with a few counts. The V and J genes are TRBV4-3 and TRBJ1-2; D possibly corresponds to TRBD1 (6 bases). Looked up from germline, CDR1 is LGHNA and CDR2 is YSLEER. This CDR3 is built from 15 residues. Trimming removed 0 bases at V and 4 bases at J, with 12 bases between. Written as DNA, the CDR3 is TGCGCCAGCAGCCAAGACAGGGGTCTTACCTATGGCTACACCTTC. Protein product: CASSQDRGLTYGYTF.

The rearrangement uses TRBV25-1 and TRBJ2-7, with 10 nucleotides matching TRBD2. Looked up from germline, CDR1 is MGHDK and CDR2 is SYGVNS. This CDR3 region has 16 residues. V gave up 1 base and J gave up 7 bases; unmatched junction bases: 10. CDR3 residues: CASSEWGAGGPSEQYF. In DNA, the CDR3 is TGTGCCAGCAGTGAATGGGGAGCGGGAGGGCCCAGTGAGCAGTACTTC.

This clone was seen a single time. The CDR3 loop is CATKGGSNTGELFF. The CDR3 bases are TGTGCCACCAAGGGGGGGTCAAACACCGGGGAGCTGTTTTTT. The V gene is TRBV2, the J gene TRBJ2-2, with a tentative D call TRBD2 (7 bases). V was pared by 10 bases and J by 2 bases, with 14 bases between. There are 14 residues in the CDR3. In germline, CDR1 is SNHLY, CDR2 FYNNEI.

In regard to this clone: One end of the junction is discordant with germline, which a read error may explain. The CDR3 sequence is CASSPVRDRGQLF. CDR3 nucleotide sequence: TGTGCCAGCAGCCCCGTACGGGACAGGGGGCAGCTCTTT. This chain connects TRBV6-5 to TRBJ1-1; 12 nucleotides align to TRBD1. The germline V gene encodes CDR1 MNHEY and CDR2 SVGAGI. The CDR3 is made up of 13 amino acids.

CDR3 in amino acids: CASSHSGPQGDTQYF. CDR3 coding DNA: TGTGCCAGCAGCCATAGCGGACCACAGGGGGATACGCAGTATTTT. The V call is TRBV7-3, the J call TRBJ2-3, with D possibly being TRBD1 (7 bases). The V gene lost 5 bases and the J gene lost 6 bases, with 18 bases spanning the gap. Germline values: CDR1 SGHTA, CDR2 FQGTGA. The CDR3 is 15 amino acids.

The chain couples TRBV6-6 to TRBJ1-1, with D uncertain. The germline gives CDR1 MNHNY, CDR2 SVGAGI (reference sequence). The germline V and J ends were trimmed by 6 bases and 5 bases, with 4 bases remaining between them. This CDR3 comprises 10 residues. CDR3 DNA sequence: TGTGCCAGCAGGGAGACTGAAGCTTTCTTT. Translation gives CASRETEAFF.

The genes are TRBV27 and TRBJ2-1; D remains unclear. The germline CDR1 and CDR2 sequences are MNHEY and SMNVEV (reference sequence). This CDR3 has 14 amino acids. The V end lost 2 bases, the J end lost 0 bases, and 5 bases lay between the germline ends. The CDR3 sequence: CASSLAVSYNEQFF. In DNA, the CDR3 is TGTGCCAGCAGTTTAGCGGTCTCCTACAATGAGCAGTTCTTC.

This chain joins TRBV6-1 and TRBJ1-3, with D tentatively TRBD1 (5 bases). Germline CDR1 MNHNS, CDR2 SASEGT. The CDR3 covers 16 residues. Trimming left V 1 base short and J 4 bases short, with 14 bases between. CDR3 loop: CASSEGNPGGGNTIYF. DNA of the CDR3: TGTGCCAGCAGTGAAGGAAACCCCGGGGGAGGAAACACCATATATTTT.

In this sample, this clone turned up a few times. The gene calls are TRBV2 and TRBJ1-5, with 11 bases matching TRBD1. This CDR3 spans 15 amino acids. CDR1 and CDR2 (germline): SNHLY, FYNNEI. V shed 3 bases and J 5 bases; nucleotides not matched to a gene: 3. The CDR3 protein is CASSEGQGVHQPQHF. The CDR3 nucleotides are TGTGCCAGCAGTGAGGGACAGGGGGTACATCAGCCCCAGCATTTT.

The rearrangement links TRBV6-5 to TRBJ1-5; D ambiguous. In germline, CDR1 is MNHEY, CDR2 SVGAGI. CDR3 length: 13 amino acids. The V end lost 7 bases, the J end lost 3 bases, and 10 bases lay between the germline ends. In DNA form, the CDR3 reads TGTGCCAGCACCAACAGCCTCAATCAGCCCCAGCATTTT. It yields the protein CASTNSLNQPQHF.

J is TRBJ1-1 and V is TRBV15; D is uncertain. CDR1 LNHNV and CDR2 YYDKDF come from the germline V gene (reference sequence). Between the trimmed V and J ends, which lost 2 bases and 2 bases, there was a span of 15 bases. CDR3 length: 16 amino acids. CDR3 sequence (DNA): TGTGCCACCAGCAGATCCCCACAGAAGTTAAACACTGAAGCTTTCTTT. Its translation: CATSRSPQKLNTEAFF.

The V call is TRBV13, the J call TRBJ2-7, with D possibly matching TRBD2 (5 bases). The CDR3 loop spans 12 amino acids. CDR1 is PRHDT and CDR2 is FYEKMQ in the germline V gene (reference sequence). Trimming cost V 6 bases and J 3 bases, with 9 bases left between them. The CDR3 is CASSSEGYEQYF. The CDR3 DNA reads TGTGCCAGCAGTTCAGAGGGCTACGAGCAGTACTTC.